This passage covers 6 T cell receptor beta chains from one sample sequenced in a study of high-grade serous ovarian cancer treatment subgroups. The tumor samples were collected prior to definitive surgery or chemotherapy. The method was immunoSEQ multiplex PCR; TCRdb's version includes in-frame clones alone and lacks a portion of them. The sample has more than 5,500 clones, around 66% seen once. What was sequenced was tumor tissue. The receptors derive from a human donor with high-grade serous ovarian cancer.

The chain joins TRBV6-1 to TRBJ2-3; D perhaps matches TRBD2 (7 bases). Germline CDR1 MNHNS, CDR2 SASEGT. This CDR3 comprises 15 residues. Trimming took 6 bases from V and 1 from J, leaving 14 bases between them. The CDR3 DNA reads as TGTGCCAGCAGCCTTGGGGGGGCAGGCACAGATACGCAGTATTTT. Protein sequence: CASSLGGAGTDTQYF.

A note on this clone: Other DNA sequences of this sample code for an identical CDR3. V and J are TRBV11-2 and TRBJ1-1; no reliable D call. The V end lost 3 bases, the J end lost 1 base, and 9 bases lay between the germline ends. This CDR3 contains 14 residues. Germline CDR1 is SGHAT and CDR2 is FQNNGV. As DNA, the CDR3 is TGTGCCAGCAGCTTGGTCGGTGGGAACACTGAAGCTTTCTTT. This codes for CASSLVGGNTEAFF.

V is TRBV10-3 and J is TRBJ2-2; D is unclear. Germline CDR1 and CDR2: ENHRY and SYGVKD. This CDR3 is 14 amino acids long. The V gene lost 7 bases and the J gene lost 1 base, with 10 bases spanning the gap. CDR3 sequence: CAIMAPGNTGELFF. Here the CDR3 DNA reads TGTGCCATCATGGCCCCAGGGAACACCGGGGAGCTGTTTTTT.

CDR3 coding DNA: TGTGCCAGCAGCCAACCTCAGGGGGCAACCCGAGAGACCCAGTACTTC. The encoded protein is CASSQPQGATRETQYF. The chain uses TRBV11-2 and TRBJ2-5; 8 bases line up with TRBD1. The germline gives CDR1 SGHAT, CDR2 FQNNGV. V was pared by 5 bases and J by 4 bases, with 12 bases of the junction left unmatched. The CDR3 extends over 16 amino acids.

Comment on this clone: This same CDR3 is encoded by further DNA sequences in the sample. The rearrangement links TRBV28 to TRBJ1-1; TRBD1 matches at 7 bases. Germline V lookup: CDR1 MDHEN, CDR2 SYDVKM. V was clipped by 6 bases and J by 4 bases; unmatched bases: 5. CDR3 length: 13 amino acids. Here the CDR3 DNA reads TGTGCCAGCAGCCGTGACAGGGTCACTGAAGCTTTCTTT. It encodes CASSRDRVTEAFF.

In DNA, the CDR3 is TGTGCCAGCAGCAAAGGAGGTAGCGGGGGGGAGGGAAATGAGCAGTTCTTC. Translating it yields CASSKGGSGGEGNEQFF. The chain couples TRBV11-3 to TRBJ2-1, with TRBD2 identical over 11 bases. Trimming removed 5 bases from V and 7 bases from J; junction bases left unmatched: 13. CDR1 and CDR2 (germline): SGHNT, YENEEA. The CDR3 contains 17 residues.